Listed below are T cell receptor beta chains from one sample, sequenced in a study of Ad26.COV2.S vaccination and SARS-CoV-2 variants. Sequencing used immunoSEQ multiplex PCR; TCRdb keeps in-frame clones, though not all of them. This sample has roughly 700,000 clones, with around 90% found just once. Source: peripheral blood, taken in a trial of Ad26.COV2.S vaccine versus placebo. The receptors derive from a person aged 18-60 years who received the Ad26.COV2.S COVID-19 vaccine or a placebo. The CDR3 runs from the conserved cysteine through the conserved F or W. A D gene is named only where the DNA matches it firmly. The size field is filled for only some rows; it gives once, few, many or a size class.

TRBD1	TRBV7-6	-	TRBJ2-7	TGTGCCAGCAGCCAGGACAGGGGAAGCTACGAGCAGTACTTC	CASSQDRGSYEQYF
-	TRBV6-1	-	TRBJ2-7	TGTGCCAGCAGTGAAGCCCCTGGAGCCAGAGAGTACGAGCAGTACTTC	CASSEAPGAREYEQYF
TRBD1	TRBV24-1	-	TRBJ2-6	TGTGCCACCAGTGATTCAGGGGGCAGTGGGGCCAACGTCCTGACTTTC	CATSDSGGSGANVLTF
TRBD1	TRBV11-2	-	TRBJ2-7	TGTGCCAGCACCAGACAGGGGGCTTCCTACGAGCAGTACTTC	CASTRQGASYEQYF
TRBD2	TRBV6-5	few	TRBJ2-1	TGTGCCAGCGCACCGGGAGGGAGGGCGCATGAGCAGTTCTTC	CASAPGGRAHEQFF
TRBD2	TRBV5-4	-	TRBJ2-5	TGTGCCAGCCAGCGGGAGTGGCGAGAGACCCAGTACTTC	CASQREWRETQYF
-	TRBV5-1	-	TRBJ1-1	TGCGCCAGCAGCCCCGGAGGGGGGACTGAAGCTTTCTTT	CASSPGGGTEAFF
TRBD1	TRBV24-1	few	TRBJ1-3	TGTGCCACCAGTGATGCCGGGACAGAAAGTGGAAACACCATATATTTT	CATSDAGTESGNTIYF
-	TRBV30	-	TRBJ2-2	TGTGCCTGGAGTGTCCGTCGCCACAGCTCCACCGGGGAGCTGTTTTTT	CAWSVRRHSSTGELFF
-	TRBV4-1	-	TRBJ1-4	TGCGCCAGCAGCCCCCTGGGCCGCGCCTTTAATGAAAAACTGTTTTTT	CASSPLGRAFNEKLFF
-	TRBV19	-	TRBJ2-2	TGTGCCAGTAGTATTGTCGGGGGTCGGACGAACACCGGGGAGCTGTTTTTT	CASSIVGGRTNTGELFF
-	TRBV7-2	-	TRBJ2-7	TGTGCCAGCAGCTTAGCCGCAGGATCCTACGAGCAGTACTTC	CASSLAAGSYEQYF
TRBD2	TRBV5-1	-	TRBJ2-1	TGCGCCAGCAGCTTGGCCCCTAGCGGGAGTTATAATGAGCAGTTCTTC	CASSLAPSGSYNEQFF
TRBD1	TRBV30	-	TRBJ1-4	TGTGCCTGGAGTGTTACGAGACAGGGAGCTAATGAAAAACTGTTTTTT	CAWSVTRQGANEKLFF
TRBD1	TRBV6-5	once	TRBJ2-7	TGTGCCAGCAGTTACTCGGGGACAGGGGGAGAAGAGCAGTACTTC	CASSYSGTGGEEQYF
-	TRBV2	-	TRBJ1-1	TGTGCCAGCAGTGAACGCGGGGGTAGTCTCGACACTGAAGCTTTCTTT	CASSERGGSLDTEAFF
TRBD1	TRBV29-1	-	TRBJ2-7	TGCAGCGTTGAAGAATCGACAGGGAGCTCCTACGAGCAGTACTTC	CSVEESTGSSYEQYF
TRBD1	TRBV27	few	TRBJ1-2	TGTGCCAGCAGTTTGAACAGGGGTACAGCTAACTATGGCTACACCTTC	CASSLNRGTANYGYTF
TRBD1	TRBV10-3	once	TRBJ2-2	TGTGCCATCAGTGCCGGGGGACAGGCGAACACCGGGGAGCTGTTTTTT	CAISAGGQANTGELFF
TRBD1	TRBV9	few	TRBJ1-6	TGTGCCAGCAGCTTGGGACAGGGGGAACGTCTCCACTTT	CASSLGQGERLHF
TRBD1	TRBV5-4	-	TRBJ1-3	TGTGCCAGCAGCCGGCGGGACAGCATCTCTGGAAACACCATATATTTT	CASSRRDSISGNTIYF
-	TRBV29-1	-	TRBJ2-2	TGCAGCGTTGCCGGGGCCACCGGGGAGCTGTTTTTT	CSVAGATGELFF
-	TRBV27	-	TRBJ2-5	TGTGCCAGCAGTTTATACCCCAGGTACTTC	CASSLYPRYF
-	TRBV3-1/TRBV3-2	-	TRBJ2-7	TGTGCCAGCAGCCAACAAGCAACGGGCGAGCAGTACTTC	CASSQQATGEQYF
-	TRBV19	-	TRBJ2-5	TGTGCCAGTAGTATAGGAAGCGGGCCAGGAGAGACCCAGTACTTC	CASSIGSGPGETQYF
-	TRBV19	-	TRBJ1-2	TGTGCCAGTAGTGCGGGGCCCCTCTATGGCTACACCTTC	CASSAGPLYGYTF
-	TRBV13	-	TRBJ1-2	TGTGCCAGCAGCTTAGCTGGGGGATATGGCTACACCTTC	CASSLAGGYGYTF